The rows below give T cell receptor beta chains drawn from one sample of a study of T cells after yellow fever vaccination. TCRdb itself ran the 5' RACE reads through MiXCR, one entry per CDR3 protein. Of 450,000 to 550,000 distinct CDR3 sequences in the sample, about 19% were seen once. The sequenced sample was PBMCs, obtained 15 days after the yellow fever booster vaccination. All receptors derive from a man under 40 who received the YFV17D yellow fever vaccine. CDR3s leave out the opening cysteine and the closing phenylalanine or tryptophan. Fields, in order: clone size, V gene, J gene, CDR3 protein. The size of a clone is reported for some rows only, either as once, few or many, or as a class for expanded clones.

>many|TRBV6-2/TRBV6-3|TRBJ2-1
ASSQDTYNEQF
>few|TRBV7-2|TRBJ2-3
ASSLDQDTQY
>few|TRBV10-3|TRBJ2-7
AISALGVGTSGSNEQY
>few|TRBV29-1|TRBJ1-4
SVYQGKDEKLF
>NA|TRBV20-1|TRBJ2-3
SARDTARDTQY
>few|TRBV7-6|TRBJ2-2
ASSLGLSGSSGELF
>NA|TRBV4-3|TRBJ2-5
ASSLRPNQETQY
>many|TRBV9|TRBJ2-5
ASSVEGGLQETQY
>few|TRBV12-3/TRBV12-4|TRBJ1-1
ASRVTENTEAF
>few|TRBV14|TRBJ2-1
ASRTGGGSVEQF
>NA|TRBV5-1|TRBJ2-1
ASRDTGLAVNEQF
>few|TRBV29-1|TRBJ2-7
SVEAPGTSYEQY
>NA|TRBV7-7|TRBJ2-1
ASRPDLGDEQF
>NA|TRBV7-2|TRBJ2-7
ASSLAELVTGYEQY
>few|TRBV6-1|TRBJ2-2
ASSRGTQGTGELF
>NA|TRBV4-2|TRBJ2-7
ASSHDHAAGAEQY
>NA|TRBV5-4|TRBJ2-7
ASSLGQGGLIEQY
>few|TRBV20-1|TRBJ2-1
SASRQAVYNEQF
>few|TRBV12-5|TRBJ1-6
ASGVGGSLNSPLH
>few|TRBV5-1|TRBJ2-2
ASSTEPAGELF
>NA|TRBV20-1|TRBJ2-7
SARPSGRNSYEQY
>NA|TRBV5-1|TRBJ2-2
ASSLVLAGTNTGELF
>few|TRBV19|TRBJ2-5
ASRETQY
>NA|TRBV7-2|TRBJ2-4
ASSLALGMTAKNIQY
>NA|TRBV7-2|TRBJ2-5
ASSQSLTETQY
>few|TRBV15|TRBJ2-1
ATSRDLGVEQF
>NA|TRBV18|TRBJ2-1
ASSREDYNEQF
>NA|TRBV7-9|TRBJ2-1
ASSSRDSDPNEQF
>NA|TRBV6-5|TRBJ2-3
ASKRETGTDTQY
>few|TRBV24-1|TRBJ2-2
ATSEPGGELF
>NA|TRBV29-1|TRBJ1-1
SVVQGVATEAF
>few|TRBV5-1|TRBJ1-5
ASSPGGANQPQH
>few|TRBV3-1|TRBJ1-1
ASSQSTWTEAF
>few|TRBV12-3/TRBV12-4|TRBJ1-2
ASSLSTGNGYT
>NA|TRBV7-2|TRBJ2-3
ASGSGDTSTDTQY
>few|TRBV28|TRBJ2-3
ASTLGGQGITDTQY
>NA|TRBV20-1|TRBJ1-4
SAGRGTYEKLF
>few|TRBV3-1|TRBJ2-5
ASSQDETQY
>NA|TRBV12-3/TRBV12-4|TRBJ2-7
ASSLAWTEQY
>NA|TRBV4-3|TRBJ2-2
ASSQETQGYHTGELF
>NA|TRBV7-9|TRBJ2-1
ASSFPHAEQF
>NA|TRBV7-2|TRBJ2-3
ASSRTSGTPDTQY
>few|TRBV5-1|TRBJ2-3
ASRFPGLAGRGTDTQY
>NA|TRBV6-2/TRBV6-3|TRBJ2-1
ASSLRAGGSYNEQF
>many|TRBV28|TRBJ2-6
ASSIDGANVLT
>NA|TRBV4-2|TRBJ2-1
ASSQDLSSSYNEQF
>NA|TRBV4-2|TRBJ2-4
ASSLTGAKNIQY
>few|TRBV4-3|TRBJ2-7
ASSQDKGFWEQY
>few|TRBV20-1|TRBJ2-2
SAQRGMGELF
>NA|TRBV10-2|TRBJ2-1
ASKAASGRYNEQF
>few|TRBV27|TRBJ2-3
ASSRVTTDTQY
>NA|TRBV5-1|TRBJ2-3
ASRTDLTDTQY
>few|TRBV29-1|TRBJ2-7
STRGGGSGDEQY